These 25 T cell receptor beta chains were sequenced from one sample in a study. The table came from immunoSEQ multiplex PCR; TCRdb's copy has only in-frame clones and leaves some out. This table holds approximately 70,000 clones, 80% to 95% found once. Specimen: PBMCs. These TCRs come from a man aged 35 to 55 with rheumatoid arthritis.

The chain links TRBV19 to TRBJ1-5, with D possibly matching TRBD1 (5 bases). Germline V lookup: CDR1 LNHDA, CDR2 SQIVND (reference sequence). The germline V and J ends were trimmed by 5 bases and 0 bases, with 11 bases remaining between them. This CDR3 comprises 15 residues. In DNA, the CDR3 is TGTGCCAGTAGTCTCACAGGTTATAGCAATCAGCCCCAGCATTTT. Translating it yields CASSLTGYSNQPQHF. Drawing the rest from reference TRBV19 and TRBJ1-5, the complete variable domain is DGGITQSPKYLFRKEGQNVTLSCEQNLNHDAMYWYRQDPGQGLRLIYYSQIVNDFQKGDIAEGYSVSREKKESFPLTVTSAQKNPTAFYLCASSLTGYSNQPQHFGDGTRLSIL.

This clone came up a few times. The chain has TRBV6-5 and TRBJ1-1; maybe TRBD1 (6 bases). Germline V gene data show CDR1 as MNHEY and CDR2 as SVGAGI. This CDR3 spans 15 amino acids. V was clipped by 5 bases and J by 4 bases, with 17 bases between them. CDR3 amino acids: CASSLQQGPSTEAFF. CDR3 DNA sequence: TGTGCCAGCAGTCTCCAACAGGGCCCGAGCACTGAAGCTTTCTTT.

J is TRBJ2-4 and V is TRBV6-2 or TRBV6-3; D not resolved. CDR1 and CDR2 from the germline V gene are MNHEY and SVGEGT. The CDR3 runs to 15 residues. V was shortened by 2 bases and J by 0 bases, with 8 bases between the two germline ends. The CDR3: CASSYHNIAKNIQYF. The CDR3 DNA sequence: TGTGCCAGCAGTTACCACAATATAGCCAAAAACATTCAGTACTTC.

The chain combines TRBV15 with TRBJ2-1; D unclear. This CDR3 has 15 residues. Trimming took off 0 bases at V and 9 bases at J, with 15 bases between the two ends. Germline V gives CDR1 LNHNV, CDR2 YYDKDF (reference sequence). The CDR3 reads CATSRDPSWAREQFF. CDR3 sequence (DNA): TGTGCCACCAGCAGAGATCCTAGTTGGGCGCGTGAGCAGTTCTTC.

V and J are TRBV11-2 and TRBJ2-4, with D possibly TRBD1 on 5 matching bases. Trimming left V 5 bases short and J 0 bases short, with 23 bases between. There are 19 residues in the CDR3. CDR1 is SGHAT and CDR2 is FQNNGV in the germline V gene. CDR3 nucleotides: TGTGCCAGCAGCAAGAGGACAAACCCGACCATGCTAGCCAAAAACATTCAGTACTTC. Encoded protein: CASSKRTNPTMLAKNIQYF.

The chain uses TRBV5-1 and TRBJ2-7; 7 bases agree with TRBD1. In germline, CDR1 is SGHRS, CDR2 YFSETQ. The CDR3 is 15 residues long. The trim removed 4 bases at V and 2 bases at J, leaving 9 bases unmatched. Written as DNA, the CDR3 is TGCGCCAGCAGCCGCACAGGGGTCGTAACCTACGAGCAGTACTTC. Its translation is CASSRTGVVTYEQYF.

This chain connects TRBV27 to TRBJ1-1; no firm D call. The CDR3 is 15 residues long. CDR1 is MNHEY, CDR2 SMNVEV, per germline (reference sequence). V dropped 5 bases and J dropped 1 base, with 14 bases sitting between them. This chain's CDR3 is CASSPTPERNTEAFF. For the CDR3, the DNA is TGTGCCAGCAGTCCTACCCCCGAGAGGAACACTGAAGCTTTCTTT.

The CDR3 nucleotides read TGTGCTAGTGGTGCGGTATCTCAAGGATTCACTGAAGCTTTCTTT. Encoded protein: CASGAVSQGFTEAFF. The V gene is TRBV12-5, the J gene TRBJ1-1; D not resolved. The CDR3 runs 15 residues. Trimming removed 5 bases at V and 4 bases at J, with 17 bases between. CDR1 and CDR2 (germline): LGHNT, FRNRAP. Variable domain in full (rest from reference TRBV12-5 and TRBJ1-1): DARVTQTPRHKVTEMGQEVTMRCQPILGHNTVFWYRQTMMQGLELLAYFRNRAPLDDSGMPKDRFSAEMPDATLATLKIQPSEPRDSAVYFCASGAVSQGFTEAFFGQGTRLTVV.

This clone was recorded only once. V usage is TRBV6-5 and J usage is TRBJ1-5; a possible D gene is TRBD1 (5 bases). The germline V gene has CDR1 MNHEY and CDR2 SVGAGI. The CDR3 runs 15 residues. V was trimmed by 5 bases and J by 9 bases, leaving 20 bases between them. The CDR3, as DNA: TGTGCCAGCAGTCAGGGTGGGACGGGTCTGGTGCCCCAGCATTTT. Amino acid sequence: CASSQGGTGLVPQHF.

The rearrangement links TRBV10-3 to TRBJ1-2, with 7 bases identical to TRBD1. Germline V CDR1 and CDR2: ENHRY, SYGVKD. The CDR3 consists of 14 residues. The J segment lost 2 bases and the V segment lost 9 bases, leaving 9 bases of the junction unmatched. CDR3 region: CAITGTALNYGYTF. CDR3 DNA sequence: TGTGCCATAACCGGGACAGCCCTAAACTATGGCTACACCTTC.

The chain joins TRBV7-9 to TRBJ2-7; the match to TRBD2 covers 8 bases. The ends lost 5 bases at V and 0 bases at J; junction bases unmatched: 12. Germline-derived CDR1 and CDR2 are SEHNR and FQNEAQ (reference sequence). The CDR3 is made up of 17 amino acids. The CDR3 DNA reads as TGTGCCAGCAGCCACAATATCCGGACTAGCAGCTCCTACGAGCAGTACTTC. Translating gives CASSHNIRTSSSYEQYF.

The chain joins TRBV5-1 to TRBJ2-7, with D hard to call. This CDR3 has 12 amino acids. The germline gives CDR1 SGHRS, CDR2 YFSETQ. Trimming shortened V by 4 bases and J by 0 bases, and 5 bases separated the two germline ends. The CDR3 DNA reads TGCGCCAGCAGCCCGAGCTCCTACGAGCAGTACTTC. Its translation: CASSPSSYEQYF.

This chain joins TRBV5-1 and TRBJ1-2, with a weak D call TRBD1 (5 bases). The CDR3 spans 14 residues. Trimming took off 4 bases at V and 2 bases at J, with 12 bases between the two ends. From germline, CDR1 is SGHRS and CDR2 YFSETQ. This chain's CDR3 is CASSPVGENYGYTF. The DNA of the CDR3 is TGCGCCAGCAGCCCCGTAGGGGAAAACTATGGCTACACCTTC.

This chain uses TRBV6-5 with TRBJ2-7; the D gene could be TRBD1 or TRBD2 (6 bases each). The CDR3 covers 15 residues. CDR1 MNHEY and CDR2 SVGAGI come from the germline V gene. The V end was cut by 2 bases, the J end by 3 bases, with 14 bases between. The CDR3 is CASSYVSQGGYEQYF. In DNA, the CDR3 is TGTGCCAGCAGTTACGTCTCACAGGGAGGCTACGAGCAGTACTTC.

This chain joins TRBV6-6 and TRBJ1-2; 7 bases agree with TRBD1. Looked up from germline, CDR1 is MNHNY and CDR2 is SVGAGI (reference sequence). This CDR3 is 14 amino acids long. Trimming at V came to 5 bases and at J to 2 bases, leaving 5 bases not matched to a gene. This CDR3 is CASSRDSANYGYTF. As DNA, the CDR3 is TGTGCCAGCAGTCGGGACAGCGCGAACTATGGCTACACCTTC.

The chain links TRBV20-1 to TRBJ2-7; 7 bases align to TRBD1. The ends lost 3 bases at V and 8 bases at J; junction bases unmatched: 7. This CDR3 is built from 12 residues. From germline, CDR1 is DFQATT and CDR2 SNEGSKA (reference sequence). CDR3 coding DNA: TGCAGTGCTAGTCGGGACAGAAGACAGCAGTACTTC. Residues: CSASRDRRQQYF.

This clone was seen a few times. The chain carries TRBV5-5 and TRBJ2-2, with D uncertain. The V end was cut by 3 bases, the J end by 4 bases, with 7 bases between. The CDR3 length is 13 residues. Germline-derived CDR1 and CDR2 are SGHKS and YYEKEE (reference sequence). In DNA, the CDR3 is TGTGCCAGCAGCTATAGCCCCACCGGGGAGCTGTTTTTT. The encoded protein is CASSYSPTGELFF.

This chain joins TRBV27 and TRBJ2-5; 13 nucleotides align to TRBD2. V lost 5 bases, J lost 4 bases, and 7 bases stayed unmatched. CDR3 length: 16 residues. CDR1 and CDR2 (germline): MNHEY, SMNVEV (reference sequence). CDR3 DNA sequence: TGTGCCAGCAGTCCCGGACTAGCGGGAGTTTTAGAGACCCAGTACTTC. This gives the protein CASSPGLAGVLETQYF.

The chain carries TRBV7-3 and TRBJ2-7, with TRBD2 matching over 10 bases. V was pared by 6 bases and J by 5 bases, with 7 bases of the junction left unmatched. In germline, CDR1 is SGHTA, CDR2 FQGTGA. The CDR3 is 14 amino acids. CDR3 in amino acids: CASRDSSGRDEQYF. DNA of the CDR3: TGTGCCAGCAGGGATTCAAGCGGGAGGGACGAGCAGTACTTC.

The gene calls are TRBV6-5 and TRBJ2-1; D remains unclear. The germline V and J ends were trimmed by 10 bases and 9 bases, with 10 bases remaining between them. The germline V gene has CDR1 MNHEY and CDR2 SVGAGI. The CDR3 sequence is 10 residues long. Here the CDR3 DNA reads TGTGCCACCAAGGTGCTTGAGCAGTTCTTC. Protein: CATKVLEQFF.

The chain carries TRBV7-9 and TRBJ2-2; D call uncertain. The V gene lost 3 bases and the J gene lost 3 bases, with 8 bases spanning the gap. The CDR3 runs to 14 residues. CDR1 and CDR2 from the germline V gene are SEHNR and FQNEAQ (reference sequence). The CDR3 DNA follows: TGTGCCAGCAGCTTCGCGCTTGACACCGGGGAGCTGTTTTTT. As protein: CASSFALDTGELFF.

The V call is TRBV6-4, the J call TRBJ2-1; the D call may be TRBD1 or TRBD2 (5 bases each). CDR1 is MRHNA, CDR2 SNTAGT, per germline. V was clipped by 6 bases and J by 0 bases, with 18 bases between them. The CDR3 runs 17 residues. CDR3 in DNA: TGTGCCAGCAGCCAAACTCACTCGGGGCGCTCCTACAATGAGCAGTTCTTC. It encodes CASSQTHSGRSYNEQFF.

This chain joins TRBV19 and TRBJ2-2, with D possibly being TRBD1 or TRBD2 (5 bases each). The CDR3 spans 14 residues. Germline loops: CDR1 LNHDA, CDR2 SQIVND (reference sequence). V was cut by 8 bases and J by 0 bases, with 10 bases left in between. The CDR3 loop reads CASQGPPNTGELFF. In DNA form, the CDR3 reads TGTGCCAGTCAGGGACCGCCGAACACCGGGGAGCTGTTTTTT.

The chain carries TRBV6-5 and TRBJ2-3, with 7 positions matching TRBD1. The CDR3 has 15 residues. Per the germline V gene, CDR1 is MNHEY and CDR2 is SVGAGI. V was clipped by 5 bases and J by 5 bases; unmatched bases: 10. The CDR3 here is CASSTDREIGDTQYF. CDR3 bases: TGTGCCAGCAGTACTGACAGGGAAATAGGAGATACGCAGTATTTT.

The chain has TRBV6-6 and TRBJ1-1; a possible D gene is TRBD1 (6 bases). Trimming removed 0 bases from V and 4 bases from J, with 9 bases in between. Germline lookup yields CDR1 MNHNY and CDR2 SVGAGI (reference sequence). The CDR3 extends over 14 amino acids. The CDR3 sequence is CASSYSRGLTEAFF. CDR3 coding DNA: TGTGCCAGCAGTTACTCCCGGGGGCTCACTGAAGCTTTCTTT.